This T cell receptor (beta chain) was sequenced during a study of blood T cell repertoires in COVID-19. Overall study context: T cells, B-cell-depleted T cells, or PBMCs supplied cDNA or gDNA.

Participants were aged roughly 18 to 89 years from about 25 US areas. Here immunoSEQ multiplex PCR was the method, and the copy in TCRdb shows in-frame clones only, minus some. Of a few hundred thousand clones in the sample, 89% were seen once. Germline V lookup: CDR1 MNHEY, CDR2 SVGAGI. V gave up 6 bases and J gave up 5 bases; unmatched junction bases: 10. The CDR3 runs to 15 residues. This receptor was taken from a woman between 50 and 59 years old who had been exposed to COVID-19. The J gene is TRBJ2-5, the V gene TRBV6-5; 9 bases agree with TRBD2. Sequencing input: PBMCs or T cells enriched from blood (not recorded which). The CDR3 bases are TGTGCCAGCAGCCATTGGCGGGGGGGCCCGGAGACCCAGTACTTC. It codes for CASSHWRGGPETQYF.